The rows below give T cell receptor beta chains drawn from one sample of a study of PD-1 blockade in mismatch repair-deficient tumors. The repertoire was sequenced with immunoSEQ multiplex PCR; TCRdb's copy has only in-frame clones and lacks some. The sample lists about 68,000 clones, more than 75% occurring once. The input for sequencing was peripheral blood, taken 2 weeks after starting pembrolizumab. These receptors were taken from an adult with mismatch repair-deficient cancer. Both conserved end residues are part of each CDR3. The order of the fields is D gene, V gene, clone size, J gene, CDR3 protein, CDR3 DNA. The D gene is left open where the match is weak. Expanded clones get a size class; other rows say once, few or many, or leave the size out.

.,TRBV6-5,.,TRBJ1-5,CASSPGSSNQPQHF,TGTGCCAGCAGTCCTGGAAGTAGCAATCAGCCCCAGCATTTT
TRBD1,TRBV7-6,few,TRBJ1-2,CASRRGTGYGYTF,TGTGCCAGCAGACGCGGGACAGGCTATGGCTACACCTTC
TRBD1,TRBV29-1,.,TRBJ1-1,CSAGQNKAFF,TGCAGCGCGGGACAGAACAAAGCTTTCTTT
TRBD2,TRBV7-3,.,TRBJ2-3,CASSLNLRGRGGTDTQYF,TGTGCCAGCAGCTTAAATCTACGCGGGAGAGGCGGCACAGATACGCAGTATTTT
.,TRBV6-6,.,TRBJ1-2,CASSYSSGDFYGYTF,TGTGCCAGCAGTTACTCGTCAGGGGACTTCTATGGCTACACCTTC
.,TRBV2,few,TRBJ1-3,CASSEGRISGNTIYF,TGTGCCAGCAGTGAGGGCAGGATCTCTGGAAACACCATATATTTT
.,TRBV5-4,.,TRBJ2-1,CASSLSPAPLYNEQFF,TGTGCCAGCAGCTTGAGTCCGGCACCGCTCTACAATGAGCAGTTCTTC
TRBD1,TRBV2,.,TRBJ1-2,CASRGDRATYGYTF,TGTGCCAGCAGGGGGGACAGGGCGACCTATGGCTACACCTTC
TRBD1,TRBV7-2,.,TRBJ2-5,CASSLFGQGETQYF,TGTGCCAGCAGCTTATTCGGACAGGGAGAGACCCAGTACTTC
.,TRBV18,.,TRBJ1-3,CASSPGPGNTIYF,TGTGCCAGCTCACCAGGCCCTGGAAACACCATATATTTT
.,TRBV18,.,TRBJ2-7,CASSPLTAGSDEQYF,TGTGCCAGCTCACCACTGACGGCGGGTTCGGACGAGCAGTACTTC
.,TRBV14,.,TRBJ2-7,CASSRGTDNYEQYF,TGTGCCAGCAGCCGTGGGACTGATAACTACGAGCAGTACTTC
.,TRBV29-1,.,TRBJ2-1,CSVDEQFF,TGCAGCGTTGACGAGCAGTTCTTC
.,TRBV29-1,few,TRBJ2-1,CSVGVAGSYNEQFF,TGCAGCGTTGGAGTCGCGGGCTCCTACAATGAGCAGTTCTTC
.,TRBV5-1,.,TRBJ2-1,CASSHDEGLTYNEQFF,TGCGCCAGCAGTCACGATGAGGGTCTGACCTACAATGAGCAGTTCTTC
TRBD1,TRBV5-8,once,TRBJ1-3,CASSHGGQGALGAGNTIYF,TGTGCCAGCAGCCATGGGGGCCAGGGGGCACTTGGTGCTGGAAACACCATATATTTT
TRBD2,TRBV6-5,.,TRBJ2-1,CASSFLAGSSREQFF,TGTGCCAGTAGTTTCCTAGCGGGGAGCTCGAGGGAGCAGTTCTTC
.,TRBV11-3,.,TRBJ2-5,CASSLGRGSETQYF,TGTGCCAGCAGCTTGGGACGGGGCTCTGAGACCCAGTACTTC
TRBD2,TRBV7-2,.,TRBJ2-3,CASSPERESTDTQYF,TGTGCCAGCAGCCCAGAGCGGGAGTCCACAGATACGCAGTATTTT
.,TRBV27,.,TRBJ2-1,CASSSYWESYNEQFF,TGTGCCAGCAGTTCTTACTGGGAGTCCTACAATGAGCAGTTCTTC
TRBD2,TRBV10-3,few,TRBJ2-3,CAISSSAGARDTQYF,TGTGCCATCAGTTCGTCAGCGGGAGCGAGAGATACGCAGTATTTT
.,TRBV6-5,.,TRBJ2-3,CASMQRSTDTQYF,TGTGCCAGCATGCAGCGGAGCACAGATACGCAGTATTTT
.,TRBV11-3,few,TRBJ1-1,CASSPLNTEAFF,TGTGCCAGCAGCCCCTTGAACACTGAAGCTTTCTTT
.,TRBV9,.,TRBJ2-1,CASSVIQAGAQFF,TGTGCCAGCAGCGTAATCCAGGCCGGCGCGCAGTTCTTC
TRBD2,TRBV7-7,.,TRBJ2-1,CASSLRLAGDNEQFF,TGTGCTAGCAGCTTGAGGCTAGCGGGAGACAATGAGCAGTTCTTC
.,TRBV6-6,.,TRBJ2-1,CASSYSAKSSNEQFF,TGTGCCAGCAGTTACTCCGCCAAAAGTAGCAATGAGCAGTTCTTC
.,TRBV29-1,.,TRBJ2-6,CSVASGANVLTF,TGCAGCGTGGCCTCTGGGGCCAACGTCCTGACTTTC
.,TRBV4-2,.,TRBJ1-1,CASSLDRENTEAFF,TGTGCCAGCAGCCTAGACCGGGAGAACACTGAAGCTTTCTTT
.,TRBV25-1,.,TRBJ1-1,CASIGTVNTEAFF,TGTGCCAGCATAGGGACCGTGAACACTGAAGCTTTCTTT
TRBD1,TRBV9,.,TRBJ2-7,CASSVYPARGSPYEQYF,TGTGCCAGCAGCGTATACCCGGCCAGGGGGTCCCCCTACGAGCAGTACTTC
.,TRBV9,.,TRBJ1-4,CAKPRNGDERNEKLFF,TGTGCCAAGCCAAGGAACGGGGACGAACGAAATGAAAAACTGTTTTTT
TRBD2,TRBV5-1,.,TRBJ2-3,CASSAGASGAYTDTQYF,TGCGCCAGCAGCGCGGGGGCTAGCGGGGCTTACACAGATACGCAGTATTTT
.,TRBV7-6,.,TRBJ2-1,CASSRRDWNNEQFF,TGTGCCAGCAGCAGACGGGACTGGAACAATGAGCAGTTCTTC
TRBD1,TRBV5-4,.,TRBJ1-2,CASSPNRDRGNGYTF,TGTGCCAGCAGCCCAAACCGGGACAGGGGCAATGGCTACACCTTC
TRBD1,TRBV7-2,.,TRBJ1-2,CASSLVGDRGLLNGYTF,TGTGCCAGCAGCTTAGTGGGGGACAGGGGGCTCCTTAATGGCTACACCTTC
.,TRBV6-6,.,TRBJ2-3,CASSYSSPDTQYF,TGTGCCAGCAGTTATTCGTCACCAGATACGCAGTATTTT
.,TRBV5-4,.,TRBJ1-3,CASSPGVSGNTIYF,TGTGCCAGCAGCCCAGGGGTATCTGGAAACACCATATATTTT
TRBD1,TRBV9,.,TRBJ1-3,CASSVGDSSGNTIYF,TGTGCCAGCAGCGTAGGGGACAGCTCTGGAAACACCATATATTTT
.,TRBV14,once,TRBJ2-7,CASGGVRYEQYF,TGTGCCAGCGGAGGGGTTCGGTACGAGCAGTACTTC
.,TRBV5-1,.,TRBJ2-3,CASSLATSATDTQYF,TGCGCCAGCAGCTTAGCAACCTCTGCCACAGATACGCAGTATTTT
.,TRBV9,.,TRBJ1-2,CASSVTPLQGAYGYTF,TGTGCCAGCAGCGTAACCCCTCTTCAAGGGGCGTATGGCTACACCTTC
.,TRBV4-1,.,TRBJ1-2,CASSHYRTYGYTF,TGCGCCAGCAGCCACTACAGGACGTATGGCTACACCTTC
.,TRBV12-5,.,TRBJ1-3,CASGWGGNSGNTIYF,TGTGCTAGTGGTTGGGGAGGCAACTCTGGAAACACCATATATTTT
.,TRBV29-1,.,TRBJ2-2,CSVITLLNTGELFF,TGCAGCGTCATAACCCTACTGAACACCGGGGAGCTGTTTTTT
.,TRBV5-4,few,TRBJ2-5,CASSRTVYQETQYF,TGTGCCAGCAGCCGGACAGTATACCAAGAGACCCAGTACTTC
TRBD1,TRBV6-1,.,TRBJ1-5,CASRGDRGSNQPQHF,TGTGCCAGCAGAGGGGACAGGGGGAGCAATCAGCCCCAGCATTTT
.,TRBV7-3,once,TRBJ2-1,CASSLDPPPRDEQFF,TGTGCCAGCAGCTTAGATCCTCCCCCTAGGGATGAGCAGTTCTTC
.,TRBV13,.,TRBJ2-3,CASSTRQVPYSTDTQYF,TGTGCCAGCAGCACCAGACAGGTCCCCTATAGCACAGATACGCAGTATTTT
.,TRBV9,.,TRBJ1-5,CASSLGAGQPQHF,TGTGCCAGCAGCTTAGGGGCGGGTCAGCCCCAGCATTTT
.,TRBV7-2,.,TRBJ2-3,CASSLAGSGVTDTQYF,TGTGCCAGCAGCTTAGCGGGTAGCGGAGTCACAGATACGCAGTATTTT
.,TRBV28,.,TRBJ2-2,CASRAWGTDTGELFF,TGTGCCAGCAGGGCTTGGGGGACGGACACCGGGGAGCTGTTTTTT
TRBD2,TRBV7-3,.,TRBJ2-6,CASSLYGLAGYNSGANVLTF,TGTGCCAGCAGCCTATACGGACTAGCGGGATATAACTCTGGGGCCAACGTCCTGACTTTC
TRBD1,TRBV6-6,.,TRBJ2-2,CASRPRTGGTGELFF,TGTGCCAGCAGACCCCGGACAGGGGGCACCGGGGAGCTGTTTTTT
.,TRBV5-1,few,TRBJ2-7,CASRSRRDRNTYEQYF,TGCGCCAGCAGAAGCCGGAGGGACAGAAATACCTACGAGCAGTACTTC
.,TRBV7-3,.,TRBJ2-2,CASSRGRSTGELFF,TGTGCCAGCAGCCGGGGACGGAGCACCGGGGAGCTGTTTTTT
.,TRBV28,.,TRBJ1-4,CASSLWGLTNEKLFF,TGTGCCAGCAGTTTATGGGGGCTAACTAATGAAAAACTGTTTTTT
.,TRBV27,.,TRBJ1-5,CASSLQAGGFSNQPQHF,TGTGCCAGCAGTTTACAGGCTGGGGGATTTAGCAATCAGCCCCAGCATTTT
.,TRBV25-1,once,TRBJ1-1,CASSDPGKNTEAFF,TGTGCCAGCAGTGACCCCGGGAAGAACACTGAAGCTTTCTTT
TRBD2,TRBV28,.,TRBJ2-1,CGLGLAGGEQFF,TGTGGGTTGGGACTAGCGGGCGGGGAGCAGTTCTTC